Listed here is a single TCR beta chain. As yet, its antigen is unknown. This table comes from immunoSEQ multiplex PCR, and its TCRdb copy is limited to in-frame clones, with some not included. The table includes about 80,000 clones, roughly 73% detected once. With the ViraFEST assay, the study expanded antigen-specific CD4+ T cells using viral peptide pools, then sequenced them. Following culture for nine to ten days, CD4+ T cells were isolated. Participants were given two doses of BNT162b2 or mRNA-1273 vaccine. The record originates from a study of vaccination effects on CD4 cells after COVID-19. Whole-study context: Samples that were drawn after vaccination came a median of 72 days after the second dose.

Trimming cost V 3 bases and J 2 bases, with 10 bases left between them. The CDR3 totals 13 residues. CDR1 and CDR2 from the germline V gene are GTSNPN and SVGIG (reference sequence). The sequenced sample was CD4+ T cells from PBMCs cultured with HCoV-OC43 spike peptides, obtained after COVID-19 vaccination. The subset is: HCoV-OC43 spike overlapping peptide pool stimulation. The receptor was derived from a human donor who received a COVID-19 vaccine. The genes are TRBV30 and TRBJ1-2, with a weak D call TRBD1 (5 bases). The CDR3 sequence: CAWRSDRNYGYTF. CDR3 nucleotide sequence: TGTGCCTGGAGGAGTGACAGAAACTATGGCTACACCTTC.